Listed below are T cell receptor beta chains from one sample, sequenced in a study of CD8+ T cells in alopecia areata. Method: immunoSEQ multiplex PCR; TCRdb's copy keeps in-frame clones and lacks some. The sample holds 100,000 to 120,000 clones; 50% to 70% are singletons and the top ten take roughly 25%. Sequencing was carried out using NKG2D-low CD8+ T cells sorted from blood. Source of these receptors: a human donor with alopecia areata. The CDR3 runs from the conserved cysteine through the conserved F or W. A D gene is named only where the DNA matches it firmly. Only some rows state a clone size, as once, few, many or a class for expanded clones.

size: few
V: TRBV7-9
D: -
J: TRBJ2-7
CDR3: CASGSLKDGTYEQYF
DNA: TGTGCCAGCGGGTCGTTGAAGGACGGGACTTACGAGCAGTACTTC

size: -
V: TRBV28
D: -
J: TRBJ1-5
CDR3: CASSRDQPQHF
DNA: TGTGCCAGCAGCCGAGATCAGCCCCAGCATTTT

size: once
V: TRBV27
D: -
J: TRBJ2-7
CDR3: CASSSGYEQYF
DNA: TGTGCCAGCAGTTCCGGCTACGAGCAGTACTTC

size: -
V: TRBV19
D: -
J: TRBJ2-7
CDR3: CASSASGFDEQYF
DNA: TGTGCCAGTAGCGCCTCAGGGTTCGACGAGCAGTACTTC

size: once
V: TRBV27
D: TRBD2
J: TRBJ2-1
CDR3: CASSRSGLAHNEQFF
DNA: TGTGCCAGCAGCCGCTCGGGACTAGCACACAATGAGCAGTTCTTC

size: -
V: TRBV27
D: TRBD1
J: TRBJ2-7
CDR3: CASSLGQGAREQYF
DNA: TGTGCCAGCAGTTTAGGCCAGGGGGCGCGAGAGCAGTACTTC

size: -
V: TRBV2
D: -
J: TRBJ1-1
CDR3: CASITNTEAFF
DNA: TGTGCCAGCATTACGAACACTGAAGCTTTCTTT

size: -
V: TRBV29-1
D: -
J: TRBJ2-7
CDR3: CSVELGGAGAYEQYF
DNA: TGCAGCGTTGAACTGGGTGGGGCAGGGGCCTACGAGCAGTACTTC

size: -
V: TRBV4-1
D: -
J: TRBJ2-7
CDR3: CASSQAGYEQYF
DNA: TGCGCCAGCAGCCAAGCAGGGTACGAGCAGTACTTC

size: few
V: TRBV2
D: TRBD2
J: TRBJ2-3
CDR3: CASTFGRATDTQYF
DNA: TGTGCCAGCACGTTCGGGAGGGCAACAGATACGCAGTATTTT

size: few
V: TRBV14
D: -
J: TRBJ2-3
CDR3: CASSLGDTQYF
DNA: TGTGCCAGCAGCCTCGGTGATACGCAGTATTTT

size: -
V: TRBV28
D: TRBD2
J: TRBJ2-5
CDR3: CASSFDKTSGRTQETQYF
DNA: TGTGCCAGCAGTTTCGACAAAACTAGCGGGAGGACCCAAGAGACCCAGTACTTC

size: -
V: TRBV5-1
D: -
J: TRBJ2-2
CDR3: CASSLYRANTGELFF
DNA: TGCGCCAGCAGCTTGTACAGGGCGAACACCGGGGAGCTGTTTTTT

size: -
V: TRBV27
D: TRBD1
J: TRBJ1-2
CDR3: CASSPTGGARGYTF
DNA: TGTGCCAGCAGTCCCACAGGGGGGGCCAGGGGCTACACCTTC

size: few
V: TRBV27
D: -
J: TRBJ2-3
CDR3: CASTTARVGDTQYF
DNA: TGTGCCAGCACTACAGCGAGGGTTGGAGATACGCAGTATTTT

size: -
V: TRBV4-1
D: TRBD2
J: TRBJ2-7
CDR3: CASTTRASGRVDEQYF
DNA: TGCGCCAGCACTACTAGGGCTAGCGGGAGGGTCGACGAGCAGTACTTC

size: few
V: TRBV28
D: -
J: TRBJ2-7
CDR3: CASSWGDEQYF
DNA: TGTGCCAGCAGTTGGGGGGACGAGCAGTACTTC

size: -
V: TRBV7-9
D: -
J: TRBJ2-2
CDR3: CASSLASGSGSRTGELFF
DNA: TGTGCCAGCAGCTTAGCGTCCGGGTCCGGGAGTCGTACCGGGGAGCTGTTTTTT

size: -
V: TRBV10-2
D: -
J: TRBJ2-1
CDR3: CASTQWDEQFF
DNA: TGCGCCAGCACCCAGTGGGATGAGCAGTTCTTC

size: -
V: TRBV27
D: TRBD2
J: TRBJ2-1
CDR3: CASKQREYHNEQFF
DNA: TGTGCCAGCAAACAGCGGGAGTACCACAATGAGCAGTTCTTC

size: -
V: TRBV2
D: -
J: TRBJ2-1
CDR3: CASLRSRNEQFF
DNA: TGTGCCAGCCTACGGAGTCGCAATGAGCAGTTCTTC

size: -
V: TRBV4-1
D: -
J: TRBJ2-1
CDR3: CASSQDPADEQFF
DNA: TGCGCCAGCAGCCAAGATCCCGCGGATGAGCAGTTCTTC

size: few
V: TRBV29-1
D: TRBD1
J: TRBJ2-7
CDR3: CSVGNRGPSYEQYF
DNA: TGCAGCGTTGGGAACAGGGGGCCCTCCTACGAGCAGTACTTC

size: -
V: TRBV28
D: -
J: TRBJ2-3
CDR3: CASSQGDTQYF
DNA: TGTGCCAGCAGCCAAGGTGATACGCAGTATTTT

size: few
V: TRBV29-1
D: -
J: TRBJ1-5
CDR3: CSVAQGGNQPQHF
DNA: TGCAGCGTTGCTCAGGGTGGCAATCAGCCCCAGCATTTT

size: -
V: TRBV28
D: TRBD2
J: TRBJ2-6
CDR3: CASSILAISGANVLTF
DNA: TGTGCCAGCAGTATACTAGCGATCTCTGGGGCCAACGTCCTGACTTTC

size: -
V: TRBV29-1
D: -
J: TRBJ2-7
CDR3: CSVEGRSEGSNEQYF
DNA: TGCAGCGTTGAAGGTAGATCGGAGGGTTCCAACGAGCAGTACTTC

size: few
V: TRBV7-9
D: TRBD2
J: TRBJ2-3
CDR3: CASSAGLAGDDTQYF
DNA: TGTGCCAGCAGCGCCGGACTAGCGGGAGACGATACGCAGTATTTT

size: few
V: TRBV7-8
D: -
J: TRBJ1-5
CDR3: CASSLEDSLGQPQHF
DNA: TGTGCCAGCAGCTTGGAGGACTCTTTAGGCCAGCCCCAGCATTTT

size: few
V: TRBV9
D: -
J: TRBJ2-1
CDR3: CASSVVGSSYNEQFF
DNA: TGTGCCAGCAGCGTAGTCGGGAGCTCCTACAATGAGCAGTTCTTC

size: few
V: TRBV28
D: -
J: TRBJ2-7
CDR3: CASRPTWSSYEQYF
DNA: TGTGCCAGCAGACCCACATGGAGCTCCTACGAGCAGTACTTC

size: -
V: TRBV29-1
D: -
J: TRBJ2-1
CDR3: CSVTGGPYNEQFF
DNA: TGCAGCGTTACCGGGGGCCCTTACAATGAGCAGTTCTTC

size: few
V: TRBV28
D: -
J: TRBJ2-2
CDR3: CASSSGQTYTGELFF
DNA: TGTGCCAGCAGCAGCGGACAGACCTACACCGGGGAGCTGTTTTTT